Shown below are 32 T cell receptor beta chains from a single sample sequenced in a study of T-cell reconstitution after alpha-beta-depleted transplantation in children. Unique molecular identifiers were incorporated into the prepared TCRbeta library. TCRdb reprocessed the PCR reads via MiXCR and lists one record per CDR3 protein. The sample consists of 600,000 to 700,000 distinct CDR3 sequences, approximately 16% of them appearing once. The starting material was PBMCs from the stem cell graft donor, obtained from the stem cell graft. These receptors originate from a human donor who donated a stem cell graft to a child with acute myeloid leukemia.

This clonotype appeared a few times. V is TRBV29-1 and J is TRBJ2-2; D is perhaps TRBD1 (6 bases). The CDR3 runs 14 residues. V was clipped by 7 bases and J by 0 bases, with 12 bases between them. Germline V lookup: CDR1 SQVTM, CDR2 ANQGSEA. The CDR3 DNA reads TGCAGCGCACCGACAGGAACGAACACCGGGGAGCTGTTTTTT. As protein: CSAPTGTNTGELFF.

The gene calls are TRBV7-2 and TRBJ2-5; D possibly matches TRBD1 or TRBD2 (6 bases each). V was clipped by 5 bases and J by 3 bases, with 19 bases between them. The length of the CDR3 is 16 residues. The germline gives CDR1 SGHTA, CDR2 FQGNSA. The CDR3 reads CASSGLGGLLKETQYF. CDR3 sequence (DNA): TGTGCCAGCAGCGGGCTGGGGGGCCTACTAAAAGAGACCCAGTACTTC.

This clonotype appeared a few times. This chain connects TRBV20-1 to TRBJ1-2, with 7 bases aligning to TRBD1. Trimming removed 6 bases from V and 10 bases from J; junction bases left unmatched: 11. CDR3 length: 12 residues. From germline, CDR1 is DFQATT and CDR2 SNEGSKA (reference sequence). CDR3: CSAWATGRDYTF. CDR3 bases: TGCAGTGCATGGGCGACAGGGCGGGACTACACCTTC.

The V and J genes are TRBV7-9 and TRBJ2-7; D is undetermined. V was shortened by 2 bases and J by 3 bases, with 8 bases between the two germline ends. The CDR3 runs to 13 residues. Germline CDR1 and CDR2: SEHNR and FQNEAQ (reference sequence). CDR3 coding DNA: TGTGCCAGCAGCTTAAATGCCGGCTACGAGCAGTACGTC. Its translation is CASSLNAGYEQYV.

The gene calls are TRBV7-9 and TRBJ2-3; 7 nucleotides match TRBD1. The CDR3 consists of 16 residues. Per the germline V gene, CDR1 is SEHNR and CDR2 is FQNEAQ (reference sequence). With V trimmed by 1 base and J by 6 bases, 10 bases remained unmatched. CDR3 in amino acids: CASSLGSGQAPDTQYF. The DNA of the CDR3 is TGTGCCAGCAGCTTAGGATCTGGACAGGCCCCGGATACGCAGTATTTT.

V is TRBV6-2 or TRBV6-3 and J is TRBJ2-7; D not certain. Trimming removed 4 bases at V and 2 bases at J, with 9 bases between. There are 13 residues in the CDR3. The germline gives CDR1 MNHEY, CDR2 SVGEGT. CDR3 sequence: CASSSLGTYEQYF. The CDR3 nucleotides read TGTGCCAGCAGTTCCTTGGGCACCTACGAGCAGTACTTC.

This clonotype was picked up many times. The chain joins TRBV20-1 to TRBJ2-5, with D unresolved. Trimming cost V 3 bases and J 5 bases, with 7 bases left between them. Germline assignment: CDR1 DFQATT and CDR2 SNEGSKA (reference sequence). The CDR3 contains 11 residues. The DNA of the CDR3 is TGCAGTGCTAGCGTTCGTGAGACCCAGTACTTC. As protein: CSASVRETQYF.

This chain connects TRBV7-2 to TRBJ2-1; D uncertain. V lost 3 bases and J lost 1, with 7 bases in between. CDR3 size: 14 residues. Germline V gives CDR1 SGHTA, CDR2 FQGNSA. The CDR3 protein is CASSFFGSYNEQFF. CDR3 bases: TGTGCCAGCAGCTTCTTTGGATCCTACAATGAGCAGTTCTTC. The full variable domain, its missing parts supplied by reference TRBV7-2 and TRBJ2-1, is GAGVSQSPSNKVTEKGKDVELRCDPISGHTALYWYRQSLGQGLEFLIYFQGNSAPDKSGLPSDRFSAERTGGSVSTLTIQRTQQEDSAVYLCASSFFGSYNEQFFGPGTRLTVL.

The gene calls are TRBV20-1 and TRBJ2-1, with 9 bases identical to TRBD2. The trim removed 3 bases at V and 4 bases at J, leaving 7 bases unmatched. Germline V gene lookup returns CDR1 DFQATT and CDR2 SNEGSKA (reference sequence). CDR3 size: 15 residues. The CDR3 sequence is CSASRGGAWYNEQFF. CDR3 DNA sequence: TGCAGTGCTAGCCGCGGGGGGGCCTGGTACAATGAGCAGTTCTTC.

The J gene is TRBJ2-1, the V gene TRBV9; TRBD2 is a possible D gene (6 bases). The CDR3 length is 13 residues. Germline-derived CDR1 and CDR2 are SGDLS and YYNGEE. V was cut by 5 bases and J by 3 bases, with 9 bases left in between. For the CDR3, the DNA is TGTGCCAGCAGTAAGGACTACTACAATGAGCAGTTCTTC. Amino acid sequence: CASSKDYYNEQFF.

This clonotype was seen only a few times. This chain connects TRBV5-1 to TRBJ2-7, with 8 bases lining up with TRBD1. Germline V lookup: CDR1 SGHRS, CDR2 YFSETQ. This CDR3 is built from 13 residues. V lost 2 bases to trimming and J lost 6 bases; unmatched junction nucleotides: 4. The CDR3 is CASSFTGGGEQYF. The CDR3, as DNA: TGCGCCAGCAGCTTTACAGGGGGAGGCGAGCAGTACTTC.

This clonotype has just a few counts. The gene calls are TRBV5-1 and TRBJ1-6, with 8 bases matching TRBD1. The CDR3 length is 15 residues. Trimming cost V 4 bases and J 8 bases; bases outside gene matches: 8. Germline V CDR1 and CDR2: SGHRS, YFSETQ. This chain's CDR3 is CASSRAGGADSPLHF. The CDR3 DNA follows: TGCGCCAGCAGCCGGGCAGGGGGCGCGGATTCACCCCTCCACTTT.

This clonotype came up many times. The chain couples TRBV7-2 to TRBJ2-5; 7 bases are shared with TRBD1. The CDR3 has 15 amino acids. After removal of 0 bases from V and 1 base from J, the junction contained 2 bases not matched to a gene. Germline CDR1 is SGHTA and CDR2 is FQGNSA. The CDR3 coding sequence is TGTGCCAGCAGCTTAGCGGGACAGAGCCAAGAGACCCAGTACTTC. Translation: CASSLAGQSQETQYF.

This clonotype came up a few times. The CDR3 bases are TGCGCCAGCAGCTTGGTTCGCCAGGCGAAAGAGACCCAGTACTTC. Translating gives CASSLVRQAKETQYF. The chain joins TRBV5-1 to TRBJ2-5; D ambiguous. This CDR3 spans 15 amino acids. V lost 0 bases and J lost 3, with 12 bases in between. Germline V gene lookup returns CDR1 SGHRS and CDR2 YFSETQ.

V usage is TRBV7-7 and J usage is TRBJ2-2; D unclear. Trimming took 5 bases from V and 0 from J, leaving 10 bases between them. The germline CDR1 and CDR2 sequences are SSHAT and FNYEAQ (reference sequence). This CDR3 has 15 residues. CDR3 amino acids: CASSVSTPNTGELFF. CDR3 nucleotide sequence: TGTGCCAGCAGCGTATCAACCCCGAACACCGGGGAGCTGTTTTTT.

Comment on this clonotype: The junction departs from the called germline gene at one end, perhaps through a read error. The gene calls are TRBV20-1 and TRBJ2-7; 7 bases fit TRBD1. Germline assignment: CDR1 DFQATT and CDR2 SNEGSKA (reference sequence). This CDR3 is 11 amino acids long. CDR3 region: CSAPQGYAQYF. The CDR3, as DNA: TGCAGTGCTCCACAGGGGTACGCGCAGTACTTC.

This clonotype was seen many times. This rearrangement joins TRBV4-2 to TRBJ2-5, with 7 bases aligning to TRBD2. CDR1 is LGHNA, CDR2 YNFKEQ, per germline. V gave up 0 bases and J gave up 4 bases; unmatched junction bases: 5. The CDR3 length is 15 residues. Here the CDR3 DNA reads TGTGCCAGCAGCCAAGATCGGACGGGGGGAGAGACCCAGTACTTC. Translated, it gives CASSQDRTGGETQYF.

This clonotype was observed at least ten times. V is TRBV5-1 and J is TRBJ2-6; D uncertain. Germline V lookup: CDR1 SGHRS, CDR2 YFSETQ. The V end was cut by 4 bases, the J end by 2 bases, with 13 bases between. The CDR3 contains 16 residues. CDR3 sequence (DNA): TGCGCCAGCAGCATTGACGGACCCACTGGGGCCAACGTCCTGACTTTC. It encodes CASSIDGPTGANVLTF.

The chain uses TRBV2 and TRBJ1-3; a weak D match, TRBD1 (5 bases). Trimming took 4 bases from V and 9 from J, leaving 13 bases between them. Germline V CDR1 and CDR2: SNHLY, FYNNEI. The CDR3 covers 13 residues. CDR3 sequence (DNA): TGTGCCAGCAGTGGGAGCAGGGAGCCCACCATATATTTT. Amino acid sequence: CASSGSREPTIYF. The variable domain in full, with the rest retrieved from reference TRBV2 and TRBJ1-3, is EPEVTQTPSHQVTQMGQEVILRCVPISNHLYFYWYRQILGQKVEFLVSFYNNEISEKSEIFDDQFSVERPDGSNFTLKIRSTKLEDSAMYFCASSGSREPTIYFGEGSWLTVV.

This clonotype has only a few counts. The rearrangement uses TRBV24-1 and TRBJ2-2; 10 nucleotides align to TRBD1. The CDR3 extends over 18 amino acids. Unmatched junction bases numbered 11, after V lost 3 bases and J lost 5 bases. Germline lookup yields CDR1 KGHDR and CDR2 SFDVKD. The chain's CDR3 is CATSDASPGQGFTGELFF. As DNA, the CDR3 is TGTGCCACCAGTGATGCGTCACCGGGACAGGGGTTTACCGGGGAGCTGTTTTTT.

This clonotype was seen at least ten times. CDR3 coding DNA: TGCGCCAGCAGCTTAGGGGGCCAGGGTCATCAGCCCCAGCATTTT. It specifies CASSLGGQGHQPQHF. The genes are TRBV5-1 and TRBJ1-5, with 7 bases fitting TRBD1. This CDR3 region has 15 residues. The germline gives CDR1 SGHRS, CDR2 YFSETQ. Unmatched junction bases numbered 7, after V lost 2 bases and J lost 5 bases.

This clonotype occurred a few times. J is TRBJ2-1 and V is TRBV12-3 or TRBV12-4; 13 bases align to TRBD2. V dropped 6 bases and J dropped 8; count of bases not matched to a gene: 7. This CDR3 comprises 15 residues. This chain's CDR3 is CASSEGLAGWDEQFF. The CDR3 nucleotides read TGTGCCAGCAGCGAGGGACTAGCGGGGTGGGATGAGCAGTTCTTC.

This chain joins TRBV7-9 and TRBJ2-2; no firm D call. In germline, CDR1 is SEHNR, CDR2 FQNEAQ (reference sequence). This CDR3 spans 14 amino acids. Trimming pared 10 bases from V and 0 bases from J, leaving 12 bases between. CDR3 bases: TGTGCCATCCAGTCAACGACGAACACCGGGGAGCTGTTTTTT. It yields the protein CAIQSTTNTGELFF.

This clonotype was seen only a few times. The V call is TRBV7-2, the J call TRBJ1-2; D not resolved. Trimming removed 5 bases from V and 8 bases from J, with 12 bases in between. From germline, CDR1 is SGHTA and CDR2 FQGNSA. There are 12 residues in the CDR3. In DNA, the CDR3 is TGTGCCAGCAGCATGGGCCTAGAGGGCTACACCTTC. Translated, it gives CASSMGLEGYTF.

This clonotype was found a few times. The V and J genes are TRBV25-1 and TRBJ1-1, with 11 bases that match TRBD1. Trimming removed 0 bases from V and 4 bases from J; junction bases left unmatched: 19. This CDR3 is 21 amino acids long. Germline V CDR1 and CDR2: MGHDK, SYGVNS. Here the CDR3 DNA reads TGTGCCAGCAGTGAATACTTCACTGCCCCCCGGGACAGGGGGTTGAGCACTGAAGCTTTCTTT. Protein sequence: CASSEYFTAPRDRGLSTEAFF.

The chain couples TRBV20-1 to TRBJ1-3; unclear D gene. The germline V gene has CDR1 DFQATT and CDR2 SNEGSKA (reference sequence). The CDR3 is made up of 16 amino acids. V was pared by 3 bases and J by 0 bases, with 15 bases between. The DNA for the CDR3 is TGCAGTGCTAGGGTAGGGCCGGCGCACTCTGGAAACACCATATATTTT. Its protein is CSARVGPAHSGNTIYF.

The chain uses TRBV10-2 and TRBJ2-7; 7 bases agree with TRBD2. The trim removed 3 bases at V and 2 bases at J, leaving 13 bases unmatched. CDR3 size: 17 residues. Germline V gives CDR1 WSHSY, CDR2 SAAADI. CDR3 amino acids: CASSEMSGGWIAYEQYF. The CDR3 bases are TGCGCCAGCAGTGAAATGTCCGGGGGGTGGATTGCCTACGAGCAGTACTTC.

The chain recombines TRBV7-2 with TRBJ2-3; 7 bases fit TRBD2. Per germline, CDR1 SGHTA and CDR2 FQGNSA. The CDR3 totals 15 residues. J gave up 0 bases and V 7 bases, and 7 bases lay outside the gene matches. The CDR3 sequence is CASTWGGESTDTQYF. In DNA form, the CDR3 reads TGTGCCAGCACCTGGGGGGGGGAGAGCACAGATACGCAGTATTTT.

This clonotype was counted only a few times. The chain joins TRBV15 to TRBJ2-3; D is uncertain. CDR1 LNHNV and CDR2 YYDKDF come from the germline V gene (reference sequence). The CDR3 loop spans 16 amino acids. Trimming stripped 2 bases from V and 0 bases from J, with 12 bases between. In DNA form, the CDR3 reads TGTGCCACCAGCAGAAGACAAATGCCTAGCACAGATACGCAGTATTTT. Translation gives CATSRRQMPSTDTQYF.

The chain links TRBV20-1 to TRBJ2-5; TRBD1 might be the D (6 bases). This CDR3 is 14 amino acids long. The germline V gene encodes CDR1 DFQATT and CDR2 SNEGSKA (reference sequence). The V gene lost 3 bases and the J gene lost 2 bases, with 13 bases spanning the gap. This CDR3 is CSARPGHTQETQYF. The CDR3 nucleotides are TGCAGTGCTAGGCCGGGACATACACAAGAGACCCAGTACTTC.

This clonotype was observed a handful of times. The chain joins TRBV11-2 to TRBJ2-3, with 16 bases aligning to TRBD2. Germline lookup yields CDR1 SGHAT and CDR2 FQNNGV. V trimming: 6 bases; J trimming: 0 bases; junction bases outside the gene matches: 9. The CDR3 loop spans 19 amino acids. CDR3 residues: CASSSPGLAGGWSTDTQYF. The CDR3 nucleotides are TGTGCCAGCAGTAGTCCGGGACTAGCGGGGGGGTGGAGCACAGATACGCAGTATTTT.

This clonotype was seen a few times. The chain carries TRBV29-1 and TRBJ2-1, with TRBD1 matching over 11 bases. Germline V gene sequence: CDR1 SQVTM, CDR2 ANQGSEA. J was trimmed by 9 bases and V by 5 bases; bases with no gene match: 3. The CDR3 loop spans 12 amino acids. The CDR3 loop is CSVMGQGVEQFF. CDR3 nucleotide sequence: TGCAGCGTTATGGGACAGGGGGTTGAGCAGTTCTTC.